This T cell receptor (beta chain) emerged from a study of T cell repertoires in cytomegalovirus infection (dated by TCRdb to between 2018 and 2021). Concerning the study at large: Because public TCR beta signatures pointed to carriage of CMV infection together with the matching HLA type, the HLA type of each donor mattered for the analysis.

Reads for this sample came from an Illumina HiSeq 1500. TCRdb trimmed the raw reads at Q25, called clones with MiXCR and kept productive beta chains. Rows with one shared CDR3 protein collapse into an entry with the most common genes and DNA. The sample table contains tens of thousands of distinct CDR3 sequences; only one count was recorded for about 4% of them. The biggest ten clones account for 22% of the sample. This clonotype appeared many times. Its recognized antigen is unknown. Base qualities are not recorded, but no much larger clone differs from it by a single base. At the junction V is shortened by 5 bases and J by 2 bases; bases outside the gene matches: 9. Inclusive of the bounding cysteine and phenylalanine, the CDR3 is 15 residues long. Only the CDR3 region is kept as DNA, spanning 45 bases read in frame from base 1. The germline V gene yields SGHTA for CDR1 and FQGNSA for CDR2. Broader findings and caveats from the paper: In both this cohort and an independent cohort of more than 350 donors, the cumulative frequency of public TCR beta family members distinguished carriers of CMV infection plus the relevant HLA type. In the ex vivo response, HLA-C-restricted CMV-specific TCR beta clonotypes were dominant, and in two of eight donors the single most frequent clonotype came from this HLA-C-restricted group.

This sequence was found in a human donor in good health (CMV status not recorded). Some clones in this sample may be carry-over from other donors' samples. Sequencing was carried out using PBMCs. The rearranged segments are TRBV7-2 and TRBJ2-7, with 7 junctional bases fitting TRBD1. Read as DNA, the sequence is TGTGCCAGCAGCACCAACCGGGACAGAACCTACGAGCAGTACTTC. Translation gives CASSTNRDRTYEQYF.